This record concerns one TCR beta chain sequence. Its antigen remains unknown. The sample is drawn from a study of yellow fever vaccine responses in identical twins. CDR1 and CDR2 (germline): SQVTM, ANQGSEA. The CDR3 is made up of 13 amino acids. V dropped 1 base and J dropped 5; count of bases not matched to a gene: 4. Findings and limits, study-wide: Vaccine T cell responses of twins reportedly seemed partly convergent and partly personalized.

MiXCR, run by TCRdb on the RT-PCR reads, gives a single entry per CDR3 protein. Among under 20,000 distinct CDR3 sequences listed, roughly three quarters were seen once. The TCR originated in a woman aged 18-29 years who received the yellow fever vaccine. The chain recombines TRBV29-1 with TRBJ2-7, with 8 bases fitting TRBD2. Sequenced here: T cells from blood (PBMCs), unsorted or a sorted subset (not recorded which), sampled before or after yellow fever vaccination (not recorded which). For the CDR3, the DNA is TGCAGCGTTGAAGCCGGTAGCGGGAACGAGCAGTACTTC. As protein: CSVEAGSGNEQYF.